This is a list of T cell receptor beta chains from one sample in a study of CD8 T cells in Susac syndrome. TCRdb re-derived calls from the immunoSEQ multiplex PCR reads in MiXCR, one entry per CDR3 protein. The table includes fewer than 90,000 distinct CDR3 sequences, 94% detected once. Sample: CD8+ T cells from PBMCs. The receptors stem from a human donor with Susac syndrome. CDR3s include the opening cysteine and the closing phenylalanine or tryptophan. The D gene is left open where the match is weak. Clone size is given for some rows only: seen once, a few or many times, or a class if the clone is expanded.

V gene	D gene	J gene	clone size	CDR3 protein	CDR3 DNA
TRBV24-1	-	TRBJ2-1	-	CATSDSPRGQGGNEQFF	TGTGCCACCAGTGACTCACCCCGTGGACAGGGAGGGAATGAGCAGTTCTTC
TRBV7-7	-	TRBJ2-1	-	CASSPNEGLYNEQFF	TGTGCTAGCAGCCCCAATGAGGGGCTGTACAATGAGCAGTTCTTC
TRBV7-6	-	TRBJ1-1	-	CASSLGGFNEAFF	TGTGCCAGCAGCTTAGGGGGCTTCAACGAAGCTTTCTTT
TRBV15	TRBD1	TRBJ1-2	-	CATSSDRDRDFYGYTF	TGTGCCACCAGCAGCGACCGGGACAGGGATTTCTATGGCTACACCTTC
TRBV2	-	TRBJ1-6	-	CASQPQENSPLHF	TGTGCCAGCCAGCCCCAGGAGAATTCACCCCTCCACTTT
TRBV29-1	TRBD2	TRBJ2-6	-	CSATTDGLGGANVLTF	TGCAGCGCTACGACAGACGGACTAGGTGGGGCCAACGTCCTGACTTTC
TRBV18	TRBD1	TRBJ2-5	-	CASSPSTGNQETQYF	TGTGCCAGCTCACCATCGACAGGGAACCAAGAGACCCAGTACTTC
TRBV5-1	-	TRBJ2-1	-	CASSLAQGLYNEQFF	TGCGCCAGCAGCTTGGCCCAGGGGCTATACAATGAGCAGTTCTTC
TRBV5-6	TRBD2	TRBJ2-1	-	CASSSPTSGGKTNEQFF	TGTGCCAGCAGCTCCCCCACTAGCGGGGGGAAGACGAATGAGCAGTTCTTC
TRBV4-3	TRBD1	TRBJ2-4	-	CASSQDRWDRAKNIQYF	TGCGCCAGCAGCCAAGATCGTTGGGACAGGGCCAAAAACATTCAGTACTTC
TRBV4-1	-	TRBJ1-2	-	CASSRVKNYGYTF	TGCGCCAGCAGTAGGGTGAAGAACTATGGCTACACCTTC
TRBV5-4	TRBD2	TRBJ2-5	-	CASSLGVAGVQETQYF	TGTGCCAGCAGCTTGGGAGTTGCGGGGGTGCAAGAGACCCAGTACTTC
TRBV4-3	TRBD2	TRBJ2-1	-	CASSPSSGRWYNEQFF	TGCGCCAGCAGCCCGTCTAGCGGGAGGTGGTACAATGAGCAGTTCTTC
TRBV30	TRBD1	TRBJ1-4	-	CAWETGNGEKLFF	TGTGCCTGGGAGACAGGGAATGGTGAAAAACTGTTTTTT
TRBV19	-	TRBJ1-5	-	CASSMSQSSNQPQHF	TGTGCCAGTAGTATGTCGCAGAGTAGCAATCAGCCCCAGCATTTT
TRBV7-9	-	TRBJ2-4	-	CASSLRDPRLLAKNIQYF	TGTGCCAGCAGCTTAAGAGACCCCAGATTACTAGCCAAAAACATTCAGTACTTC
TRBV27	-	TRBJ2-1	once	CASSLYTESSYNEQFF	TGTGCCAGCAGTTTGTACACCGAGAGCTCCTACAATGAGCAGTTCTTC